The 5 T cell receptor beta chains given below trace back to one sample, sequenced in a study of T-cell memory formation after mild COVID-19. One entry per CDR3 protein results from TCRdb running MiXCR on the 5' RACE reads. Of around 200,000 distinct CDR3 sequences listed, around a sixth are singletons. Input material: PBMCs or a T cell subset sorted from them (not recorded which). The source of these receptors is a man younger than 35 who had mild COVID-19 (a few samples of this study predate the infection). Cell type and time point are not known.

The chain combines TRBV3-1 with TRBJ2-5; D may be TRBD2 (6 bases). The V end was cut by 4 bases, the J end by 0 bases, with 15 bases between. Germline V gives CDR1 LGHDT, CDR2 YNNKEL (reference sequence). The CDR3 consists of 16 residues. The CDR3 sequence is CASSPRERSYQETQYF. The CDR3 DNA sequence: TGTGCCAGCAGCCCTCGGGAGCGGTCGTACCAAGAGACCCAGTACTTC.

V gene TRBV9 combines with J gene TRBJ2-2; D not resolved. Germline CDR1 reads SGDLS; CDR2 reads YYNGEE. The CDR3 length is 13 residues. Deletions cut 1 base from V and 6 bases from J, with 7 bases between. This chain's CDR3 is CASSVYGSGELFF. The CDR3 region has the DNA TGTGCCAGCAGCGTATACGGGTCCGGGGAGCTGTTTTTT. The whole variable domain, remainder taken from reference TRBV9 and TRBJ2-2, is DSGVTQTPKHLITATGQRVTLRCSPRSGDLSVYWYQQSLDQGLQFLIQYYNGEERAKGNILERFSAQQFPDLHSELNLSSLELGDSALYFCASSVYGSGELFFGEGSRLTVL.

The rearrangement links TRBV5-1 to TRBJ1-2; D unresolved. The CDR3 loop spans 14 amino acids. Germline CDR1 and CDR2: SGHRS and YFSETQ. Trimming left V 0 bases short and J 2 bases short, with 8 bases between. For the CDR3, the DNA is TGCGCCAGCAGCTTGGAACCGACCAACTATGGCTACACCTTC. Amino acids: CASSLEPTNYGYTF.

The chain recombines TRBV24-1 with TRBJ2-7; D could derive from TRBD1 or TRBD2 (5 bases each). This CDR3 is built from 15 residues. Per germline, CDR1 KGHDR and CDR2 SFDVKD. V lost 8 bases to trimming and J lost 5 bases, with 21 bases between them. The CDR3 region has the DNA TGTGCCACCACGCGGGCCTCAGGGACGTCTCACGAGCAGTACGTC. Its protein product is CATTRASGTSHEQYV.

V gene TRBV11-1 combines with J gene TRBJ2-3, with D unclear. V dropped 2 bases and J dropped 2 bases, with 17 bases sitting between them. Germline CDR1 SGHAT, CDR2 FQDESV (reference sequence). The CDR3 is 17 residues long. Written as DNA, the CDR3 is TGTGCCAGCAGCTTATCCCCCTCGGCCAGGTTCACAGATACGCAGTATTTT. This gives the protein CASSLSPSARFTDTQYF.